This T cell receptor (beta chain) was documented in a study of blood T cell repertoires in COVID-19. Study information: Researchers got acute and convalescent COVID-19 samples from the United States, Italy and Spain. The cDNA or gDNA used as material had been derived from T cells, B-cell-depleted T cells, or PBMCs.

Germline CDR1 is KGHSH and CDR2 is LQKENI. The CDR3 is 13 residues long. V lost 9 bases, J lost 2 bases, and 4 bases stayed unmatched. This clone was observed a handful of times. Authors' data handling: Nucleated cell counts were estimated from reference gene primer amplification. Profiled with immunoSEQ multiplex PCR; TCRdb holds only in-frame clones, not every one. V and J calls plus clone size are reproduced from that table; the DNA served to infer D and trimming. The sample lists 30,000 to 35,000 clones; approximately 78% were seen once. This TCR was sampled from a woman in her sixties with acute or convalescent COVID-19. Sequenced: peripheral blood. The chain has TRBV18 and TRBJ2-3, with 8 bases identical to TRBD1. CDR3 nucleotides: TGTGCCAGTCGGACAGGGAACACAGATACGCAGTATTTT. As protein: CASRTGNTDTQYF.